The source of this T cell receptor (beta chain) is a study of shared clonotypes between healthy human individuals. Study-wide points: Sharing across a few donors was seen in 4% to 6.5% of naive CD4 clonotypes.

Selected positively for CCR7 and CD45RO-negative, naive CD8 cells excluded terminally differentiated effector memory CD45RA+ cells. At a deep level, the assay was run. Sorted subsets were amplified in replicate PCRs using 200 ng DNA, approximately 30,000 T cell genomes. Using immunoSEQ multiplex PCR, the repertoire was profiled, and TCRdb retains in-frame clones only, with some absent. The repertoire holds approximately 600,000 clones, around 95% seen once, with around 0.12% in the top ten. Germline lookup yields CDR1 MDHEN and CDR2 SYDVKM. V dropped 2 bases and J dropped 2; count of bases not matched to a gene: 0. The CDR3 totals 14 residues. Of note for this clone: Its antigen remains unidentified. Other DNA sequences from this sample encode an identical CDR3 as well.

The chain is built from TRBV28 and TRBJ2-1; TRBD2 matches 7 bases. The sequence derives from a young woman in good health. The source material was naive CD8+ T cells sorted from blood. The CDR3 bases are TGTGCCAGCAGTTTAGCGGGAGCCTACAATGAGCAGTTCTTC. Residues: CASSLAGAYNEQFF. The complete variable domain, with remaining parts taken from reference TRBV28 and TRBJ2-1, reads DVKVTQSSRYLVKRTGEKVFLECVQDMDHENMFWYRQDPGLGLRLIYFSYDVKMKEKGDIPEGYSVSREKKERFSLILESASTNQTSMYLCASSLAGAYNEQFFGPGTRLTVL.